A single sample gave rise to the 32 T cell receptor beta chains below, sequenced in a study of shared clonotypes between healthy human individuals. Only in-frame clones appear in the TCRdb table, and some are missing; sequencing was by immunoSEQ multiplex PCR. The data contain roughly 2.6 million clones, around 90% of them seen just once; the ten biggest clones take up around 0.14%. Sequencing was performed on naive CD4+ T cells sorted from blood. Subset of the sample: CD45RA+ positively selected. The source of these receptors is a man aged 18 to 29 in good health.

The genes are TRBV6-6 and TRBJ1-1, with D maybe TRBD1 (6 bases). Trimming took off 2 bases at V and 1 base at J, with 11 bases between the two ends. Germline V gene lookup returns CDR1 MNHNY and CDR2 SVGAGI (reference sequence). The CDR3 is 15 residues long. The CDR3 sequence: CASSYRETGNTEAFF. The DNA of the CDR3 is TGTGCCAGCAGTTACCGAGAGACAGGGAACACTGAAGCTTTCTTT.

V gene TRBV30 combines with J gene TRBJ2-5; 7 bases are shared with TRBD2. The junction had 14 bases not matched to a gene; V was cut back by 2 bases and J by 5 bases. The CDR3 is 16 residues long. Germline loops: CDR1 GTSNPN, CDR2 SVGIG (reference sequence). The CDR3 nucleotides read TGTGCCTGGAGTAATTTCCTTAGGGCGGGAGTGGAGACCCAGTACTTC. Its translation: CAWSNFLRAGVETQYF.

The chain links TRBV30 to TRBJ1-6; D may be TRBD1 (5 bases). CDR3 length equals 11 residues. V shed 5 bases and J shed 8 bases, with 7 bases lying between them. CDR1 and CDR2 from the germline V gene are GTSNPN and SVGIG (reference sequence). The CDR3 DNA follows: TGTGCCTGGCGGGGCGATTCACCCCTCCACTTT. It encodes CAWRGDSPLHF.

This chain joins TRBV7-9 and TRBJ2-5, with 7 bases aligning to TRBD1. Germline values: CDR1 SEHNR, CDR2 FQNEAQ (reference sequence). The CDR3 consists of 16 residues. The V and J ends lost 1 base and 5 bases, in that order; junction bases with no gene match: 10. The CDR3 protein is CASSLGGTASRETQYF. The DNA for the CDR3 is TGTGCCAGCAGCTTAGGGGGGACAGCCTCCCGGGAGACCCAGTACTTC.

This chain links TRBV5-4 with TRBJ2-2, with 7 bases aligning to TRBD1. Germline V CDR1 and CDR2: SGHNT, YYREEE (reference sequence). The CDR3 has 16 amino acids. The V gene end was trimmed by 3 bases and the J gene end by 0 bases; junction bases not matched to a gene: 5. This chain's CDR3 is CASSSRTGSNTGELFF. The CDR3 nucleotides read TGTGCCAGCAGCTCTCGGACAGGTTCGAACACCGGGGAGCTGTTTTTT.

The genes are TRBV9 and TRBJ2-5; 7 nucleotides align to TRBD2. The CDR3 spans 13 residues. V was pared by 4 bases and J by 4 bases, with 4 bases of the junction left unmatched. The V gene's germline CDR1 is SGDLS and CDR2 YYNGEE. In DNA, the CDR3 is TGTGCCAGCAGCCCTATAGCGGGAGAGACCCAGTACTTC. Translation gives CASSPIAGETQYF.

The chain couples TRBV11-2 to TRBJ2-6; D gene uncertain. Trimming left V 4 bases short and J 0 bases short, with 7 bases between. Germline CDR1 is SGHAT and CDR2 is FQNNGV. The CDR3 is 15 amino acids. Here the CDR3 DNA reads TGTGCCAGCAGCTCACATCTCTCTGGGGCCAACGTCCTGACTTTC. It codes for CASSSHLSGANVLTF.

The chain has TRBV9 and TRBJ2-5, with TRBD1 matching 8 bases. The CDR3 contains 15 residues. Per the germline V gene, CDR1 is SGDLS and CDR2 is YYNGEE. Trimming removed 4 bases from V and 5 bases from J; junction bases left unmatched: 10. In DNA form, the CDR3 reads TGTGCCAGCAGCCCGGGGACAGGCTTTCTTGAGACCCAGTACTTC. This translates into CASSPGTGFLETQYF.

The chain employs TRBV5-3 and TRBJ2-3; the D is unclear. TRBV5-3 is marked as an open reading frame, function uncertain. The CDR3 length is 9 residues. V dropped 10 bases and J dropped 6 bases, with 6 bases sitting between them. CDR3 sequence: CAPEDTQYF. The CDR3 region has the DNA TGTGCCCCGGAGGATACGCAGTATTTT.

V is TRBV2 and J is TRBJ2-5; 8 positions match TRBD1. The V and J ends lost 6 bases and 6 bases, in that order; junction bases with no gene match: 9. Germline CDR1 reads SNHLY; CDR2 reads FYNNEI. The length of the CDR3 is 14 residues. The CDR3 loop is CASRDRAILKTQYF. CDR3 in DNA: TGTGCCAGCAGGGACAGGGCCATTTTAAAGACCCAGTACTTC.

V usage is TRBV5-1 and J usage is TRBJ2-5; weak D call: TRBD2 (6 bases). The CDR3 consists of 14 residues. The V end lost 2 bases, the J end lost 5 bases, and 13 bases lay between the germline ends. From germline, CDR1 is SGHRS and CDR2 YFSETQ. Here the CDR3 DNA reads TGCGCCAGCAGCTTTAGCGGAGTCGGTGAGACCCAGTACTTC. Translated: CASSFSGVGETQYF.

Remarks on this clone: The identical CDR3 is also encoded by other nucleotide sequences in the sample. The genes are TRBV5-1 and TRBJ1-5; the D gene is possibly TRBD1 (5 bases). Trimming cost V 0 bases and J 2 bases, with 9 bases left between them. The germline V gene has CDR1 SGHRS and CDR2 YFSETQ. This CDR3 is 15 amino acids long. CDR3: CASSLGGEGNQPQHF. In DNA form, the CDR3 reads TGCGCCAGCAGCTTGGGGGGCGAAGGCAATCAGCCCCAGCATTTT.

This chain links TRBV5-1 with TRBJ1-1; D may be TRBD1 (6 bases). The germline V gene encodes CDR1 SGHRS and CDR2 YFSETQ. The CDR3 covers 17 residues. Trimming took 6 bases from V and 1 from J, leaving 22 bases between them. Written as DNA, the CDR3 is TGCGCCAGCATCAGTGGGGATTCAGGGGCCCGGAACACTGAAGCTTTCTTT. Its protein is CASISGDSGARNTEAFF.

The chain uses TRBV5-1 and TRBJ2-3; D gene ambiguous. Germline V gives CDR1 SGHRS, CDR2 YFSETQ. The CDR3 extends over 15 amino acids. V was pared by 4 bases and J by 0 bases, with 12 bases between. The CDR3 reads CASSPSVGSTDTQYF. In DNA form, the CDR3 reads TGCGCCAGCAGCCCGTCTGTAGGGAGCACAGATACGCAGTATTTT.

CDR3 region: CASQPAGYEQYF. The CDR3 bases are TGTGCCAGCCAGCCGGCGGGCTACGAGCAGTACTTC. The chain combines TRBV2 with TRBJ2-7; possibly TRBD2 for D (5 bases). Germline CDR1 reads SNHLY; CDR2 reads FYNNEI. V was pared by 8 bases and J by 3 bases, with 11 bases between. The CDR3 covers 12 residues. Looking up the rest from reference TRBV2 and TRBJ2-7 gives the full variable domain: EPEVTQTPSHQVTQMGQEVILRCVPISNHLYFYWYRQILGQKVEFLVSFYNNEISEKSEIFDDQFSVERPDGSNFTLKIRSTKLEDSAMYFCASQPAGYEQYFGPGTRLTVT.

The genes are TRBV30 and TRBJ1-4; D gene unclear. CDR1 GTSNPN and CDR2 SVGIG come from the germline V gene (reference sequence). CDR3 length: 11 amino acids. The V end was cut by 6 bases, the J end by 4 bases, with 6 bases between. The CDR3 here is CACSSNEKLFF. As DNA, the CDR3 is TGTGCCTGTTCTAGTAATGAAAAACTGTTTTTT.

The chain's CDR3 is CASKGTGGHEQFF. CDR3 in DNA: TGTGCCAGCAAAGGGACAGGCGGGCATGAGCAGTTCTTC. This chain connects TRBV27 to TRBJ2-1; 8 bases match TRBD1. The length of the CDR3 is 13 residues. Germline V CDR1 and CDR2: MNHEY, SMNVEV (reference sequence). After removal of 7 bases from V and 8 bases from J, the junction contained 7 bases not matched to a gene.

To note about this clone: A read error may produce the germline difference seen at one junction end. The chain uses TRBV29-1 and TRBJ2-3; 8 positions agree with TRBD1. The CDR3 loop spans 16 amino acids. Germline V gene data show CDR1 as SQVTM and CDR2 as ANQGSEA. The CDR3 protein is CSVDLDRGPGTNTQYF. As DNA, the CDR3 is TGCAGCGTTGACCTAGACAGGGGACCCGGCACAAATACGCAGTATTTT.

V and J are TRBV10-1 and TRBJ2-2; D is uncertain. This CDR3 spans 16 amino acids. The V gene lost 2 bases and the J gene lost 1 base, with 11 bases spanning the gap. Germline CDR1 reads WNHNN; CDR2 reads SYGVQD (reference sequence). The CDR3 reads CASSEQPLVNTGELFF. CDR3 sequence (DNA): TGCGCCAGCAGTGAGCAGCCCTTAGTGAACACCGGGGAGCTGTTTTTT.

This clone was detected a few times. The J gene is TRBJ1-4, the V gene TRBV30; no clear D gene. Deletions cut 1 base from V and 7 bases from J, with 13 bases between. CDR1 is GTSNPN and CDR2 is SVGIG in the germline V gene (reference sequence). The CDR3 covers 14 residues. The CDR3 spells CAWSGELRFEKLFF. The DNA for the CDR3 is TGTGCCTGGAGTGGGGAGTTGCGTTTTGAAAAACTGTTTTTT.

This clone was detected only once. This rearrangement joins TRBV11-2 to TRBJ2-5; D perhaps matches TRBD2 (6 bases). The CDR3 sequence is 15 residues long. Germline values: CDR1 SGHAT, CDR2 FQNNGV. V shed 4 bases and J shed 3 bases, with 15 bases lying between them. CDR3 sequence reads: CASSSGGWGEETQYF. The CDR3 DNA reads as TGTGCCAGCAGCTCAGGAGGGTGGGGAGAAGAGACCCAGTACTTC. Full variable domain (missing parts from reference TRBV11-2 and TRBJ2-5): EAGVAQSPRYKIIEKRQSVAFWCNPISGHATLYWYQQILGQGPKLLIQFQNNGVVDDSQLPKDRFSAERLKGVDSTLKIQPAKLEDSAVYLCASSSGGWGEETQYFGPGTRLLVL.

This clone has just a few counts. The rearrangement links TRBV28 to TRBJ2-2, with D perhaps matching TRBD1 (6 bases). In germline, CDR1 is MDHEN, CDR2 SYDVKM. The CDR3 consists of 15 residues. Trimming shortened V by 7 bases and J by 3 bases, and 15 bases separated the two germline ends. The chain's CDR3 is CASTPFGTHTGELFF. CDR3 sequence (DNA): TGTGCCAGCACCCCCTTCGGGACACACACCGGGGAGCTGTTTTTT.

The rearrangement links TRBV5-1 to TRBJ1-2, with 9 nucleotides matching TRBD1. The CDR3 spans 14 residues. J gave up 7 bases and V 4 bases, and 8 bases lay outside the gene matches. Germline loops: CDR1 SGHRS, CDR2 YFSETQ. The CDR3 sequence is CASSQQGALTGYTF. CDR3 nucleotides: TGCGCCAGCAGCCAACAGGGGGCGCTGACTGGCTACACCTTC.

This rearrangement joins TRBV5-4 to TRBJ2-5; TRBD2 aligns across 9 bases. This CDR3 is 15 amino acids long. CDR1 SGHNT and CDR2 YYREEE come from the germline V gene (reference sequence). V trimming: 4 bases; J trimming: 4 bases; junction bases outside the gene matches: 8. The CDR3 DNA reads TGTGCCAGCAGCGTTCCGGGACTAGCACCAGAGACCCAGTACTTC. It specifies CASSVPGLAPETQYF.

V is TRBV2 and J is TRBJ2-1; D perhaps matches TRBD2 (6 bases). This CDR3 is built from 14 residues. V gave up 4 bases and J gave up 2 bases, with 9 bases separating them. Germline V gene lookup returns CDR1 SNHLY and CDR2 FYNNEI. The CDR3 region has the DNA TGTGCCAGCAGTGGGGACTCCACCTACAATGAGCAGTTCTTC. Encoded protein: CASSGDSTYNEQFF. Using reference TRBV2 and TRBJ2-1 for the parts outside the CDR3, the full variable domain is EPEVTQTPSHQVTQMGQEVILRCVPISNHLYFYWYRQILGQKVEFLVSFYNNEISEKSEIFDDQFSVERPDGSNFTLKIRSTKLEDSAMYFCASSGDSTYNEQFFGPGTRLTVL.

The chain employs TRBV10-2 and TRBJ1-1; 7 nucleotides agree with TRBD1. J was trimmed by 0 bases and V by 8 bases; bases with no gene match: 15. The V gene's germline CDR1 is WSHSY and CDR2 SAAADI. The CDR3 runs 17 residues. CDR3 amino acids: CASRGQTGRVVNTEAFF. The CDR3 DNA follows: TGCGCCAGCCGAGGACAGACAGGGAGGGTAGTGAACACTGAAGCTTTCTTT.

Here the CDR3 reads CASSLEGSGVSTDTQYF. CDR3 nucleotide sequence: TGCGCCAGCAGCTTGGAAGGTAGCGGGGTTAGCACAGATACGCAGTATTTT. The V call is TRBV5-1, the J call TRBJ2-3; 8 nucleotides match TRBD2. The V segment lost 0 bases and the J segment 0 bases; nucleotides outside the gene matches: 6. In germline, CDR1 is SGHRS, CDR2 YFSETQ. The length of the CDR3 is 17 residues.

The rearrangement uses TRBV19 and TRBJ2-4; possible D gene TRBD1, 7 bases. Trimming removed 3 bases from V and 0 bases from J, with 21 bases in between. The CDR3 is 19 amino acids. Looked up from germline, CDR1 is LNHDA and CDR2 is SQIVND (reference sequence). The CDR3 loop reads CASSISQGGGSVAKNIQYF. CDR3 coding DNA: TGTGCCAGTAGTATCAGCCAGGGGGGTGGCAGCGTAGCCAAAAACATTCAGTACTTC. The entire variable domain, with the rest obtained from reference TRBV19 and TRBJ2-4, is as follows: DGGITQSPKYLFRKEGQNVTLSCEQNLNHDAMYWYRQDPGQGLRLIYYSQIVNDFQKGDIAEGYSVSREKKESFPLTVTSAQKNPTAFYLCASSISQGGGSVAKNIQYFGAGTRLSVL.

CDR3 nucleotide sequence: TGTGCCAGCAGTGACTTTCACCACAGACTCAATACCTACGAGCAGTACTTC. Protein product: CASSDFHHRLNTYEQYF. The rearrangement links TRBV6-4 to TRBJ2-7, with no clear D. The germline V gene encodes CDR1 MRHNA and CDR2 SNTAGT. Trimming took 1 base from V and 2 from J, leaving 18 bases between them. The CDR3 sequence is 17 residues long.

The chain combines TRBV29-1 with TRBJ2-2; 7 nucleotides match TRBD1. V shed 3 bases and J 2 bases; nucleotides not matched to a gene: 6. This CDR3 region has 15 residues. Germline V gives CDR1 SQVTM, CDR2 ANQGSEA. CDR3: CSVDPRDRNTGELFF. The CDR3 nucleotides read TGCAGCGTTGATCCCCGGGACAGAAACACCGGGGAGCTGTTTTTT.

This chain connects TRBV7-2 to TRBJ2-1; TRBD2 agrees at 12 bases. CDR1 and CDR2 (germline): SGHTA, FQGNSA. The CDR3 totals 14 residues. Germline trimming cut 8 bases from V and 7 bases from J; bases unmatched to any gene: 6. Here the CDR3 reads CASSGLAGKNEQFF. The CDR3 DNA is TGTGCCAGCTCGGGACTAGCGGGTAAAAATGAGCAGTTCTTC.

The CDR3 region has the DNA TGTGCCAGCAGATCGGACAGGGGCAATGAAAAACTGTTTTTT. This translates into CASRSDRGNEKLFF. The J gene is TRBJ1-4, the V gene TRBV6-5; 9 positions agree with TRBD1. V was clipped by 6 bases and J by 5 bases; unmatched bases: 4. CDR3 length: 14 amino acids. Germline values: CDR1 MNHEY, CDR2 SVGAGI.